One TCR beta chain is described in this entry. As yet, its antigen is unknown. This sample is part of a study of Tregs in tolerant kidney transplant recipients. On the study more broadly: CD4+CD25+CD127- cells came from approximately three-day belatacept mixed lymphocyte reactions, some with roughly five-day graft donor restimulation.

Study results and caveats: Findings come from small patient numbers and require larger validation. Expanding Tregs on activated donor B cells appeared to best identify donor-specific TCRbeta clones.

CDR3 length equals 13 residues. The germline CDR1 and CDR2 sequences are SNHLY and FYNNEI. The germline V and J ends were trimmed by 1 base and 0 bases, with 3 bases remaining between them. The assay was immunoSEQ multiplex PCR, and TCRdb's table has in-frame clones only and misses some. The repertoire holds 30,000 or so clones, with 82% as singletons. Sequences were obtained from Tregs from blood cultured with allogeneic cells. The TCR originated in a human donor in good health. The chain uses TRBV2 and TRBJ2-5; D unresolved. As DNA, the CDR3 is TGTGCCAGCAGTGAAGGAAACCAAGAGACCCAGTACTTC. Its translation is CASSEGNQETQYF.